Below, 18 T cell receptor beta chains from the same sample are listed, as sequenced in a study of cytomegalovirus exposure and HLA in healthy donors. PCR amplification relied on 60 Vbeta primers (plus 13 Jbeta primers). TCRdb keeps only in-frame clones here, not all; method: immunoSEQ multiplex PCR. Among over 120,000 clones listed, around 79% were seen once. Sequenced: PBMCs. Receptor source: a male donor in good health and CMV-seronegative.

The chain uses TRBV19 and TRBJ2-7, with 9 nucleotides matching TRBD1. CDR1 is LNHDA and CDR2 is SQIVND in the germline V gene (reference sequence). The CDR3 length is 14 residues. Germline trimming cut 7 bases from V and 5 bases from J; bases unmatched to any gene: 9. The DNA of the CDR3 is TGTGCCAGTATGGCCGGGACAGGGATCCACGAGCAGTACTTC. Residues: CASMAGTGIHEQYF.

This chain links TRBV4-2 with TRBJ2-7, with 9 bases fitting TRBD2. J lost 6 bases, V lost 1 base, and 10 bases had no gene match. Germline V CDR1 and CDR2: LGHNA, YNFKEQ. This CDR3 has 16 amino acids. The chain's CDR3 is CASSQGTAGGFGEQYF. The CDR3 DNA sequence: TGTGCCAGCAGCCAAGGTACAGCGGGAGGCTTCGGCGAGCAGTACTTC.

The table lists this clone with a count of one. CDR3 protein: CASSSGGTGNQPQHF. The CDR3 DNA sequence: TGTGCCAGCAGCTCCGGAGGGACAGGAAATCAGCCCCAGCATTTT. V is TRBV5-4 and J is TRBJ1-5, with 8 bases that match TRBD1. Germline V gives CDR1 SGHNT, CDR2 YYREEE (reference sequence). The CDR3 is 15 amino acids. J lost 4 bases, V lost 3 bases, and 6 bases had no gene match.

V is TRBV7-6 and J is TRBJ2-7; 11 bases are shared with TRBD1. Losses at the gene ends were 5 bases for V and 6 bases for J; bases not matched to a gene: 12. Germline loops: CDR1 SGHVS, CDR2 FNYEAQ. This CDR3 comprises 16 residues. The CDR3: CASSPYSGTGGFEQYF. The CDR3 nucleotides are TGTGCCAGCAGCCCCTACTCCGGGACAGGGGGTTTCGAGCAGTACTTC.

This chain connects TRBV28 to TRBJ2-1; D call uncertain. CDR1 MDHEN and CDR2 SYDVKM come from the germline V gene. The CDR3 loop spans 16 amino acids. Trimming stripped 4 bases from V and 0 bases from J, with 13 bases between. The CDR3 spells CASSSPRISSYNEQFF. CDR3 DNA sequence: TGTGCCAGCAGTTCTCCTAGGATTAGCTCCTACAATGAGCAGTTCTTC.

V usage is TRBV6-9 and J usage is TRBJ2-1; the match to TRBD2 covers 13 bases. This CDR3 spans 16 amino acids. V lost 4 bases and J lost 4; bases outside the gene matches: 4. CDR1 MNHGY and CDR2 SVAAGI come from the germline V gene. Here the CDR3 DNA reads TGTGCCAGCAGTTCGAGGACTAGCGGGGGATACAATGAGCAGTTCTTC. Translated: CASSSRTSGGYNEQFF.

The V gene is TRBV10-3, the J gene TRBJ2-7; the D is unclear. Trimming took 1 base from V and 6 from J, leaving 7 bases between them. There are 12 residues in the CDR3. CDR1 and CDR2 (germline): ENHRY, SYGVKD. For the CDR3, the DNA is TGTGCCATCAGTGAGTTCGAGAGCGAGCAGTACTTC. Translating it yields CAISEFESEQYF.

This clone appeared a few times. V usage is TRBV2 and J usage is TRBJ1-2, with D perhaps matching TRBD1 (5 bases). The CDR3 sequence is 13 residues long. Per the germline V gene, CDR1 is SNHLY and CDR2 is FYNNEI. The V end lost 6 bases, the J end lost 6 bases, and 14 bases lay between the germline ends. The CDR3 DNA is TGTGCCAGCAGCCCTCCAGGGTTAAATGGCTACACCTTC. As protein: CASSPPGLNGYTF.

The CDR3 region is CASRTLGDTRNNEQFF. As DNA, the CDR3 is TGTGCCAGCAGGACCCTCGGGGACACCCGAAACAATGAGCAGTTCTTC. The J gene is TRBJ2-1, the V gene TRBV7-8, with a possible D match to TRBD1 (6 bases). Germline V CDR1 and CDR2: SGHVS, FQNEAQ. The CDR3 sequence is 16 residues long. V lost 6 bases, J lost 5 bases, and 20 bases lay in between. Drawing the rest from reference TRBV7-8 and TRBJ2-1, the complete variable domain is GAGVSQSPRYKVAKRGQDVALRCDPISGHVSLFWYQQALGQGPEFLTYFQNEAQLDKSGLPSDRFFAERPEGSVSTLKIQRTQQEDSAVYLCASRTLGDTRNNEQFFGPGTRLTVL.

The CDR3: CASSENSGSGQETQYF. CDR3 in DNA: TGTGCCAGCAGTGAAAATAGCGGGAGTGGTCAAGAGACCCAGTACTTC. The chain uses TRBV2 and TRBJ2-5; 9 bases map to TRBD2. The V gene's germline CDR1 is SNHLY and CDR2 FYNNEI. CDR3 length: 16 amino acids. V lost 2 bases and J lost 2; bases outside the gene matches: 6.

For this clone: Mismatch with germline at one junction end may stem from a read error. The chain links TRBV7-9 to TRBJ2-3; D is unresolved. Germline V gives CDR1 SEHNR, CDR2 FQNEAQ (reference sequence). The CDR3 length is 14 residues. In DNA form, the CDR3 reads TGTTCCAGCAGCTTACCCCTTATGACAGATACGCAGTATTTT. It encodes CSSSLPLMTDTQYF.

This chain joins TRBV4-2 and TRBJ2-2, with 7 bases lining up with TRBD1. Unmatched junction bases numbered 7, after V lost 6 bases and J lost 6 bases. The germline V gene has CDR1 LGHNA and CDR2 YNFKEQ. This CDR3 is 14 amino acids long. CDR3: CASRATGSPGELFF. CDR3 sequence (DNA): TGTGCCAGCAGGGCGACAGGGTCCCCCGGGGAGCTGTTTTTT.

The chain links TRBV5-4 to TRBJ2-3, with 9 bases fitting TRBD2. The V gene end was trimmed by 2 bases and the J gene end by 5 bases; junction bases not matched to a gene: 6. The germline V gene encodes CDR1 SGHNT and CDR2 YYREEE (reference sequence). The CDR3 spans 15 residues. As DNA, the CDR3 is TGTGCCAGCAGCTTTGGTTTGCGGGGGGGAGATACGCAGTATTTT. Translation gives CASSFGLRGGDTQYF.

The DNA of the CDR3 is TGTGCCAGCAGTGAAGCTGGGGGCGGACAGGTAAAGGAGCACTTT. Its protein is CASSEAGGGQVKEHF. The V call is TRBV6-1, the J call TRBJ1-6; the match to TRBD1 covers 7 bases. The CDR3 contains 15 residues. With V trimmed by 0 bases and J by 19 bases, 15 bases remained unmatched. Germline CDR1 is MNHNS and CDR2 is SASEGT.

This chain links TRBV2 with TRBJ1-4, with 9 bases identical to TRBD1. Trimming took 6 bases from V and 8 from J; bases not matched to a gene: 7. CDR3 length: 14 residues. Germline-derived CDR1 and CDR2 are SNHLY and FYNNEI. The CDR3 protein is CASRATGGSEKLFF. CDR3 bases: TGTGCCAGCAGAGCGACAGGGGGTAGCGAAAAACTGTTTTTT.

This clone occurred once. The V call is TRBV5-1, the J call TRBJ1-6, with TRBD1 matching 7 bases. The CDR3 is 14 residues long. Germline V CDR1 and CDR2: SGHRS, YFSETQ. After removal of 6 bases from V and 7 bases from J, the junction contained 7 bases not matched to a gene. CDR3 DNA: TGCGCCAGCAAATCCGGGACAGCCAATTCACCCCTCCACTTT. Translation: CASKSGTANSPLHF.

The chain combines TRBV7-5 with TRBJ2-7; the D call TRBD2 from the table was never checked on the DNA. TRBV7-5 constitutes a pseudogene. CDR3 size: 15 residues. CDR3 region: CARSLAASGSSEQYF. The CDR3 bases are TGTGCCAGAAGCTTAGCTGCTAGCGGCTCTAGCGAGCAGTACTTC.

This clone appeared once. The chain links TRBV28 to TRBJ1-5; maybe TRBD1 (5 bases). Trimming took off 7 bases at V and 2 bases at J, with 15 bases between the two ends. Looked up from germline, CDR1 is MDHEN and CDR2 is SYDVKM. The length of the CDR3 is 15 residues. The CDR3 sequence is CASKVGGGGNQPQHF. Written as DNA, the CDR3 is TGTGCCAGCAAGGTGGGGGGAGGCGGCAATCAGCCCCAGCATTTT.